Listed below are T cell receptor beta chains from one sample, sequenced in a study of T cells in Graves' hyperthyroidism and ophthalmopathy. TCRdb ran MiXCR on the multiplex PCR reads and lists one entry per CDR3 protein. The sample consists of over 500,000 distinct CDR3 sequences, around 50% of them appearing once. The sequencing input was peripheral blood or thyroid tissue (not recorded which). All receptors come from an adult woman with Graves' disease, either hyperthyroidism or ophthalmopathy (not recorded which). CDR3s include the opening cysteine and the closing phenylalanine or tryptophan. D genes are given only for firm matches. Where a row states a size, it is once, few, many or the class of an expanded clone; other rows omit it.

D	length	V	size	J	DNA	CDR3
NA	14	TRBV9	many	TRBJ2-5	TGTGCCAGCAGCGTAGGGCTGGGGCTGGAGACCCAGTACTTC	CASSVGLGLETQYF
NA	13	TRBV28	NA	TRBJ1-1	TGTGCCAGCAGTTTCGATAGACAACTTGAAGCTTTCTTT	CASSFDRQLEAFF
NA	14	TRBV5-1	NA	TRBJ1-6	TGCGCCAGCACGGACATGGGGTTAAAGTCACCCCTCCACTTT	CASTDMGLKSPLHF
NA	14	TRBV15	few	TRBJ1-2	TGTGCCACCAGCAGAGATTCACAGAGCTATGGCTACACCTTC	CATSRDSQSYGYTF
NA	15	TRBV2	NA	TRBJ1-1	TGTGCCAGCACTACTTCGGGGAGGGGGAACACTGAAGCTTTCTTT	CASTTSGRGNTEAFF
NA	14	TRBV7-9	NA	TRBJ2-7	TGTGCCAGCAGTTCACAGGGAATCCTCTTCGAGCAGTACTTC	CASSSQGILFEQYF
NA	9	TRBV2	NA	TRBJ2-6	TGTGCCAGCAACAGGGTCCTGACTTTC	CASNRVLTF
TRBD1	15	TRBV7-9	NA	TRBJ2-5	TGTGCCAGCAGCCCAGGGGGCAGACTAGGGGAGCCCCAGTACTTC	CASSPGGRLGEPQYF
TRBD1	12	TRBV24-1	NA	TRBJ2-7	TGTGCCACCAGTGAACCCGACAGGGAGCAGTGCTTC	CATSEPDREQCF
NA	14	TRBV7-9	NA	TRBJ2-5	TGTGCCAGCAGTTTAGGGGGGGAACAAGAGACCCAGTACTTC	CASSLGGEQETQYF
TRBD1	11	TRBV6-6	NA	TRBJ2-6	TGTGCCAGCAGCGAAAACAGGGGCGAAGCTTTC	CASSENRGEAF
TRBD2	16	TRBV25-1	many	TRBJ2-5	TGTGCCAGCAGTGATCGGAGAGCGGGAGCAGGGGAGACCCAGTACTTC	CASSDRRAGAGETQYF
NA	15	TRBV7-9	many	TRBJ1-6	TGTGCCAGCAGCTTGGGGGGGCGGCGTAATTCACCCCTCCACTTT	CASSLGGRRNSPLHF
TRBD1	13	TRBV7-2	NA	TRBJ1-1	TGTGCCAGCAGCTTCGACAGGGGATATGAAGCTTTCTTT	CASSFDRGYEAFF
NA	18	TRBV7-9	once	TRBJ1-2	TGTGCCAGCAGCTCCCGAGCGGGAGGGCGGCCCACCAGTTATGGCTACACCTTC	CASSSRAGGRPTSYGYTF
NA	14	TRBV6-2/TRBV6-3	many	TRBJ1-1	TGTGCCAGCAGCGAAGCACAGACGAACACTGAAGCTTTCTTT	CASSEAQTNTEAFF
TRBD1	14	TRBV2	NA	TRBJ1-2	TGTGCCAGCACAGTGGACAGGGGAGGCTATGGCTACACCTTC	CASTVDRGGYGYTF
NA	16	TRBV7-9	many	TRBJ1-4	TGTGCCAGCAGCTCCCCGGACGGAACCTTTAATGAAAAACTGTTTTTT	CASSSPDGTFNEKLFF
NA	12	TRBV25-1	once	TRBJ1-6	TGTGCCAGCTTGCCTGGTAATTCACCCCTCCACTTT	CASLPGNSPLHF
NA	17	TRBV19	once	TRBJ1-2	TGTGCCAGTAGCCAAATCCCAGGCCCGGGAAAGGAGAGCGGCTACACCTTC	CASSQIPGPGKESGYTF
NA	13	TRBV2	NA	TRBJ2-5	TGTGCCAGCCGGGGACTGCTACAAGAGACCCAGTACTTC	CASRGLLQETQYF
NA	14	TRBV20-1	NA	TRBJ1-6	TGCAGTGCGACTGTGGGACCGTTTAATTCACCCCTCCACTTT	CSATVGPFNSPLHF
NA	12	TRBV20-1	NA	TRBJ1-6	TGCAGTGCTAGGACAGCAAGTTCACCCCTCCACTTT	CSARTASSPLHF
NA	14	TRBV15	once	TRBJ1-6	TGTGCCACCAGCAGAGATAAGGTAAATCAGCCCCTCCACTTT	CATSRDKVNQPLHF
NA	16	TRBV10-2	many	TRBJ1-5	TGCGCCAGCAGTGAGTTATCCGGGACAAGCAATCAGCCCCAGCATTTT	CASSELSGTSNQPQHF
NA	16	TRBV24-1	many	TRBJ2-2	TGTGCCACCAGTGATTGGGTCGGACTTTCCGCCGGGGAGCTGTTTTTT	CATSDWVGLSAGELFF
TRBD1	18	TRBV7-2	NA	TRBJ1-5	TGTGCCAGCAGCTCAACACCCTTAGCACAGGGGGTGAATCAGCCCCAGCATTTT	CASSSTPLAQGVNQPQHF
NA	14	TRBV19	NA	TRBJ1-5	TGTGCCAGTACCCCCTCGAGGGGGAATCAGCCCCAGCATTTT	CASTPSRGNQPQHF
NA	12	TRBV2	few	TRBJ1-6	TGTGCCAGCACCACGGCGGGTTCACCCCTCCACTTT	CASTTAGSPLHF
NA	17	TRBV7-9	NA	TRBJ2-6	TGTGCCAGCAGCTCCCGGGCCAGCAGCTCTGGAGCCAGCGTCCTGACTTTC	CASSSRASSSGASVLTF
TRBD1	13	TRBV7-3	NA	TRBJ2-2	TGTGCCAGCAGCTCGCGACAGGGCGGGGAGCTGTTTTTT	CASSSRQGGELFF
TRBD2	12	TRBV29-1	few	TRBJ2-7	TGCAGCGTCGCCGGGACTACCTACGAGCAGTACTTC	CSVAGTTYEQYF
TRBD1	13	TRBV7-8	few	TRBJ2-7	TGTGCCAGCAGCCCGACAGGGCGGTACGAGCAGTACTTC	CASSPTGRYEQYF
NA	13	TRBV10-3	many	TRBJ1-4	TGTGCCATCAGTACCGGGGAGGATGAAAAACTGTTTTTT	CAISTGEDEKLFF
NA	13	TRBV20-1	few	TRBJ2-6	TGCAGTGCCCCTCGACCTGGGGCCAACGTCCTGACTTTC	CSAPRPGANVLTF
NA	12	TRBV15	once	TRBJ1-2	TGTGCCACCAGCAAGGGGAGTTATGGCTACACCTTC	CATSKGSYGYTF
NA	16	TRBV7-3	NA	TRBJ2-2	TGTGCCAGCAGTGGGCTAGGGACCGCGAACACCGGGGAGCTGTTTTTT	CASSGLGTANTGELFF
NA	13	TRBV7-4	NA	TRBJ1-1	TGTGCCAGCAGCTTTCAGGAGGGCACTGAAGCTTTCTTT	CASSFQEGTEAFF
NA	14	TRBV20-1	many	TRBJ1-2	TGCAGTGCTAGAGAGTCAGGGGACAACTATGGCTACACCTTC	CSARESGDNYGYTF
NA	14	TRBV3-1	few	TRBJ2-7	TGTGCCAGCAGCCAAGAAGGGGAATCCTACGAGCAGTACTTC	CASSQEGESYEQYF
TRBD1	13	TRBV7-8	NA	TRBJ1-2	TGTGCCAGCGGTCCGGACAGGGACTATGGCTACACCTTC	CASGPDRDYGYTF
TRBD2	16	TRBV7-9	NA	TRBJ2-7	TGTGCCAGCAGCACCACTAGCGCCAAAAGCTCCTACGAGCAGTACTTC	CASSTTSAKSSYEQYF
NA	17	TRBV15	NA	TRBJ2-2	TGTGCCACCAGCAGAGATGAAGGGACACAGAACACCGGGGAGCTGTTTTTT	CATSRDEGTQNTGELFF
TRBD1	16	TRBV7-8	NA	TRBJ1-2	TGTGCCAGCAGCTTAGGTCCATTGGGACAGGGCTATGGCTACACCTTC	CASSLGPLGQGYGYTF
NA	13	TRBV20-1	NA	TRBJ1-2	TGCAGTGCTGACCCGAGGGGATATCGTGGCTACACCTTC	CSADPRGYRGYTF
NA	15	TRBV7-9	NA	TRBJ2-5	TGTGCCAGCAGCCAGGGGCGGGTTTGGGGAGAGACCCAGTACTTC	CASSQGRVWGETQYF
NA	15	TRBV14	NA	TRBJ1-2	TGTGCCAGCAGCCAAGAATGGCAGGGATTGGGTGGCTACACCTTC	CASSQEWQGLGGYTF
NA	13	TRBV15	NA	TRBJ1-5	TGTGCCGTGAACAGGGTCGGCAATCAGCCCCAGCATTTT	CAVNRVGNQPQHF
NA	13	TRBV9	few	TRBJ1-1	TGTGCCAGCAGTGACGGCGGGGGCACTGAAGCTTTCTTT	CASSDGGGTEAFF
NA	15	TRBV2	many	TRBJ2-6	TGTGCCAGCAGTGGACTGTCCTCTGGGGCCAACGTCCTGACTTTC	CASSGLSSGANVLTF
TRBD2	14	TRBV7-7	few	TRBJ2-5	TGTGCTAGCAGCTTAGCGGGGACCCAAGCGGCCCAGTACTTC	CASSLAGTQAAQYF
TRBD1	13	TRBV29-1	few	TRBJ1-2	TGCAGCGTTGCAAGGGGGCGCGACTATGGCTACACCTTC	CSVARGRDYGYTF
NA	16	TRBV5-5	many	TRBJ1-6	TGTGCCAGCAGCTTCACAGGGAAACCCGATAATTCACCCCTCCACTTT	CASSFTGKPDNSPLHF
TRBD1	15	TRBV7-9	few	TRBJ1-6	TGTGCCAGCAGCCACCGGGACAGGACGAATTCACCCCTCCACTTT	CASSHRDRTNSPLHF
NA	14	TRBV14	NA	TRBJ2-7	TGTGCCAGCATCCCTACCGGGGAACCCTACGAGCAGTACTTC	CASIPTGEPYEQYF
TRBD2	13	TRBV7-3	NA	TRBJ2-5	TGCGCCAGCATGCGGACTAGCGAGGAGACCCAGTACTTC	CASMRTSEETQYF
NA	15	TRBV9	NA	TRBJ2-7	TGTGCCAGCAGCGTAGCTACGGGTGTCTCCTACGAGCAGTACTTC	CASSVATGVSYEQYF
TRBD1	13	TRBV7-8	few	TRBJ1-2	TGTGCCAGCAGCTTGGACAGGACTTCTGGAAACACCTTC	CASSLDRTSGNTF
NA	15	TRBV10-3	NA	TRBJ1-2	TGTGCCATCAGTGCTAGTCAGGGTAGTGGCTATGGCTACACCTTC	CAISASQGSGYGYTF
NA	12	TRBV12-3/TRBV12-4	NA	TRBJ1-4	TGTGCCAGCAGCCGAGGGGATGAAAAACTGTTTTTT	CASSRGDEKLFF